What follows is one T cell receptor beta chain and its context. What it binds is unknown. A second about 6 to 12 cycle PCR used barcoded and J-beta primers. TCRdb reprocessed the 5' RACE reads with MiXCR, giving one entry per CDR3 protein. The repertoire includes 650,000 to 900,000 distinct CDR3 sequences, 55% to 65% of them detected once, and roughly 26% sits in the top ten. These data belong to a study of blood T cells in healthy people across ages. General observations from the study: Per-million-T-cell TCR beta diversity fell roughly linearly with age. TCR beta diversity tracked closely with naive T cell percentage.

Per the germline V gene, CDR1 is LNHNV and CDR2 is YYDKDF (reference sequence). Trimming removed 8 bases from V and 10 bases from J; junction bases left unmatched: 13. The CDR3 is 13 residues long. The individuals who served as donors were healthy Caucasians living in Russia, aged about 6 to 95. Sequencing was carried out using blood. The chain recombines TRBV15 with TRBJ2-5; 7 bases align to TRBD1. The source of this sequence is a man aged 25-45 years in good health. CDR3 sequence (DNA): TGTGCCACCCACCCTGAGACAGGGTGGATCCAGTACTTC. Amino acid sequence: CATHPETGWIQYF.